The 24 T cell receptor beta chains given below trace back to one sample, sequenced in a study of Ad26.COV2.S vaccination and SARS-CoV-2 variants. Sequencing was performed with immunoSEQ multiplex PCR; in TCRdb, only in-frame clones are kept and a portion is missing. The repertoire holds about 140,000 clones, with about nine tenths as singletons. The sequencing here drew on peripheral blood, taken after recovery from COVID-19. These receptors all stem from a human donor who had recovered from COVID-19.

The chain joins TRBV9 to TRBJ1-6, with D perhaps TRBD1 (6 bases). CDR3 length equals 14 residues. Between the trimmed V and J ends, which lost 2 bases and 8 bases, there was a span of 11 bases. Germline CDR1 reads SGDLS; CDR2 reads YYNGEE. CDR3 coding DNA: TGTGCCAGCAGCGTCGGACAGAGGGATTCACCCCTCCACTTT. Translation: CASSVGQRDSPLHF.

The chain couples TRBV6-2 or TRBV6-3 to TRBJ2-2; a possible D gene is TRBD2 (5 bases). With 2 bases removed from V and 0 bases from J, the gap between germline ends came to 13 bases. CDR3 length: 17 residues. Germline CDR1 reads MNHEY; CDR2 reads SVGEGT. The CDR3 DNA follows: TGTGCCAGCAGTTACGACTTCCGGGGATCGAACACCGGGGAGCTGTTTTTT. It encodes CASSYDFRGSNTGELFF.

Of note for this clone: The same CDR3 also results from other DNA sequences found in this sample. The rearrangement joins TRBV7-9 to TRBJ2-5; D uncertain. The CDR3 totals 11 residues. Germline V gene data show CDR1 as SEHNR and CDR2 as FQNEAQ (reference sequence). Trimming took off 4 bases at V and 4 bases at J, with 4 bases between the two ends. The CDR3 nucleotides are TGTGCCAGCAGCTCGGCAGAGACCCAGTACTTC. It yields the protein CASSSAETQYF.

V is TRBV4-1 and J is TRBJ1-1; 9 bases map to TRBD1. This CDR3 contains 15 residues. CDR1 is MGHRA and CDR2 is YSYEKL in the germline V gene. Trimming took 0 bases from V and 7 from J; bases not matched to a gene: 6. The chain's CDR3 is CASSQDRRQGGEAFF. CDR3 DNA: TGCGCCAGCAGCCAAGATAGAAGACAGGGGGGTGAAGCTTTCTTT.

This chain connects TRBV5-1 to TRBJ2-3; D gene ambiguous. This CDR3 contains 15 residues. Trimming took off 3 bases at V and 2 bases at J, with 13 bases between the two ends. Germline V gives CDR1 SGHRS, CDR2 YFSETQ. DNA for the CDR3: TGCGCCAGCAGCTCAGGAGTCACCAACACAGATACGCAGTATTTT. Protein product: CASSSGVTNTDTQYF.

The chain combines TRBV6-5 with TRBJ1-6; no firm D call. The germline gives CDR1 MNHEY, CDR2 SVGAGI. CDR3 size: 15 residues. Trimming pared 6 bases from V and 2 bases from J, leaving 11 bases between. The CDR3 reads CASRRTRAYNSPLHF. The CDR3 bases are TGTGCCAGCAGACGTACACGCGCCTATAATTCACCCCTCCACTTT.

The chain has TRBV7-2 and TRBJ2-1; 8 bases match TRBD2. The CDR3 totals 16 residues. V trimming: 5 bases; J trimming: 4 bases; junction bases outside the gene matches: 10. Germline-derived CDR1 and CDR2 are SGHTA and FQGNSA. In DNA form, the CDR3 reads TGTGCCAGCAGCCACGCGGGCGGGGGGCAATACAATGAGCAGTTCTTC. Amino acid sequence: CASSHAGGGQYNEQFF.

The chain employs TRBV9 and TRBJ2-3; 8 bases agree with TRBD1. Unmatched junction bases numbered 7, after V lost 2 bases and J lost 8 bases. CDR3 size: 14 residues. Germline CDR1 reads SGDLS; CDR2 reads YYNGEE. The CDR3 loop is CASSVLQGGGTQYF. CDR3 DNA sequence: TGTGCCAGCAGCGTCCTACAGGGGGGAGGTACGCAGTATTTT.

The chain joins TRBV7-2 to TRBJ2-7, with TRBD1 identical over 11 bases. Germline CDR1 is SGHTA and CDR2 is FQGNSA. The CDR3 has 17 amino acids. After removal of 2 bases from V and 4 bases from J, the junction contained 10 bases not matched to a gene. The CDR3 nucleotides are TGTGCCAGCAGCTTATCGGTCGGACAGGGGGCGCGGTACGAGCAGTACTTC. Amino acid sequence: CASSLSVGQGARYEQYF.

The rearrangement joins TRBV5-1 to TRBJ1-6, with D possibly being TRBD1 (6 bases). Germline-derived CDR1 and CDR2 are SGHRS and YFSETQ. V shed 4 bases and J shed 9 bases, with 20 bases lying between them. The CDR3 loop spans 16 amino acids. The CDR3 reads CASSVDSGTYVSPLHF. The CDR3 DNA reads TGCGCCAGCAGCGTGGATTCCGGGACATACGTTTCACCCCTCCACTTT.

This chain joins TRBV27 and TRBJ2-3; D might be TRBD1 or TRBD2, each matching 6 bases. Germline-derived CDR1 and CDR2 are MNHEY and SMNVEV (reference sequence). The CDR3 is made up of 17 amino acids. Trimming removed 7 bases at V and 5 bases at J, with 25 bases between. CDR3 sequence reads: CASTPRTKGGAGDTQYF. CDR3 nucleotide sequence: TGTGCCAGCACCCCCCGGACGAAGGGGGGCGCAGGAGATACGCAGTATTTT.

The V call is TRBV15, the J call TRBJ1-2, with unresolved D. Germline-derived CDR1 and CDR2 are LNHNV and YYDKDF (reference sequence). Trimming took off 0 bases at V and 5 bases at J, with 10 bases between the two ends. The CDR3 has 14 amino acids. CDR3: CATSRERVQYGYTF. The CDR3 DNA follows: TGTGCCACCAGCAGAGAGCGAGTACAGTATGGCTACACCTTC.

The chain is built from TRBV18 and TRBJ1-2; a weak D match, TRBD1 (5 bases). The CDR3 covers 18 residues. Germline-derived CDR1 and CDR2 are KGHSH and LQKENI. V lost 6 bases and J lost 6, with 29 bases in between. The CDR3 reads CASSPNNGANALRNGYTF. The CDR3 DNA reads TGTGCCAGCTCGCCCAACAACGGGGCAAACGCCCTCCGAAATGGCTACACCTTC. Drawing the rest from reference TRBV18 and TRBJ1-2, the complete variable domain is NAGVMQNPRHLVRRRGQEARLRCSPMKGHSHVYWYRQLPEEGLKFMVYLQKENIIDESGMPKERFSAEFPKEGPSILRIQQVVRGDSAAYFCASSPNNGANALRNGYTFGSGTRLTVV.

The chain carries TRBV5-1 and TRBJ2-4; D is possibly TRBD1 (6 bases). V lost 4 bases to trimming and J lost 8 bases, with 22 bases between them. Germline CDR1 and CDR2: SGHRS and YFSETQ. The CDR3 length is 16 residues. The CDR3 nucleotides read TGCGCCAGCAGCGACTCCCGGACAGCGCCCGGGGACATTCAGTACTTC. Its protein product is CASSDSRTAPGDIQYF.

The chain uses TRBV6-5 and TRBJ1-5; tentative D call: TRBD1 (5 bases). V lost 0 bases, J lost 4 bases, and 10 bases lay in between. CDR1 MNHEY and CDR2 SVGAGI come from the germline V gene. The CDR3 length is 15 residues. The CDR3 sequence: CASSYSGTGNQPQHF. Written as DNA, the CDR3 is TGTGCCAGCAGTTACTCGGGGACCGGAAATCAGCCCCAGCATTTT.

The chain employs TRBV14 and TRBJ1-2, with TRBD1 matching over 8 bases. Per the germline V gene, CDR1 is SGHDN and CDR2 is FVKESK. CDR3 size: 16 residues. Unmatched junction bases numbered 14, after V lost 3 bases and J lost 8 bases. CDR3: CASSQTTGVERGGYTF. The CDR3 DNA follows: TGTGCCAGCAGCCAGACGACAGGGGTGGAACGTGGAGGCTACACCTTC.

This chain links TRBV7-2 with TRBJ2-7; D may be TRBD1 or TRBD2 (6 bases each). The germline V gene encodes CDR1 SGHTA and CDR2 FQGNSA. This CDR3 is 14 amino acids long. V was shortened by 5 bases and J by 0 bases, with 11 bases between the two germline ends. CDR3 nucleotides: TGTGCCAGCAGCCCCAGGGGACTCTCCTACGAGCAGTACTTC. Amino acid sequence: CASSPRGLSYEQYF. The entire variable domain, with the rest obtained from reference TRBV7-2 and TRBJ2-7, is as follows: GAGVSQSPSNKVTEKGKDVELRCDPISGHTALYWYRQSLGQGLEFLIYFQGNSAPDKSGLPSDRFSAERTGGSVSTLTIQRTQQEDSAVYLCASSPRGLSYEQYFGPGTRLTVT.

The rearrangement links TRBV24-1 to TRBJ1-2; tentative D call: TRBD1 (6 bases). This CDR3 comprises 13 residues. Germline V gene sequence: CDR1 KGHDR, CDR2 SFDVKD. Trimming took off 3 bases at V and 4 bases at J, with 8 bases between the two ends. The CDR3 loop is CATSDPDSYGYTF. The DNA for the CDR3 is TGTGCCACCAGTGATCCGGACAGCTATGGCTACACCTTC.

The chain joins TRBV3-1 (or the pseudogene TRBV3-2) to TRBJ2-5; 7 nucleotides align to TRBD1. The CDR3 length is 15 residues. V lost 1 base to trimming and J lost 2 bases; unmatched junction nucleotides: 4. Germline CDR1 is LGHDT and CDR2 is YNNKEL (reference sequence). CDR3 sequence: CASSQGPGQQETQYF. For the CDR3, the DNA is TGTGCCAGCAGCCAAGGCCCGGGACAGCAAGAGACCCAGTACTTC.

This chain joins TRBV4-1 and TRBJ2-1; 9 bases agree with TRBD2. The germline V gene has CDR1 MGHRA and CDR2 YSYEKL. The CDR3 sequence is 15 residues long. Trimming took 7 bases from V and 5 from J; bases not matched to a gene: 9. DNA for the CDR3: TGCGCCAGCACCTTCAGCGGGGGGCTACACAATGAGCAGTTCTTC. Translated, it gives CASTFSGGLHNEQFF.

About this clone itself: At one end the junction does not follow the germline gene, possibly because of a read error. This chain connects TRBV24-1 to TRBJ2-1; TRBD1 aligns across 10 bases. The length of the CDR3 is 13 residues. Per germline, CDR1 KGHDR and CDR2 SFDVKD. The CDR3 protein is CATTTGGYDEQFF. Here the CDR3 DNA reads TGTGCCACCACGACAGGGGGCTACGATGAGCAGTTCTTC.

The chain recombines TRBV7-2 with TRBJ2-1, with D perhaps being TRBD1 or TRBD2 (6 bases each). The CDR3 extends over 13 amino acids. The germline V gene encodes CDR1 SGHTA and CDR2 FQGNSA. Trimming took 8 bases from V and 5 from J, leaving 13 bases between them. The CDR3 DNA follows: TGTGCCAGCGCTGAGGGGGGACACAATGAGCAGTTCTTC. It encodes CASAEGGHNEQFF.

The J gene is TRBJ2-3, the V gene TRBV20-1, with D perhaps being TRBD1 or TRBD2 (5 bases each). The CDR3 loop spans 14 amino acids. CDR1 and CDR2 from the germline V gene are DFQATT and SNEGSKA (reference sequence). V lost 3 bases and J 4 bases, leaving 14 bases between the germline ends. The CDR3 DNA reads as TGCAGTGCTAGTGGGGCGGTCGGGGCAGATACGCAGTATTTT. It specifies CSASGAVGADTQYF.

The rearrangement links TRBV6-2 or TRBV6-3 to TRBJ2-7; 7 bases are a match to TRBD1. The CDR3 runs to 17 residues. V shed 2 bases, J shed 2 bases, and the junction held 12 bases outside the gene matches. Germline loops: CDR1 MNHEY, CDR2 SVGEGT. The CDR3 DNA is TGTGCCAGCAGTTACGGTACAGGGGCCTTGGGTCCCTACGAGCAGTACTTC. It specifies CASSYGTGALGPYEQYF.